The clone carrying this TCR beta chain came up a few times. This sample was taken from a study of regulatory T cells in long-lasting Graves disease. The wider study: Patients with persistent Graves' disease had over 5 years of antithyroid drugs and persistent TSH receptor antibodies.

Relying on iRepertoire HTBI primers and Arm-PCR of CDR3 regions, the team built TCR beta libraries. From the multiplex PCR reads, TCRdb called clonotypes with MiXCR, one entry per CDR3 protein. The data hold approximately 440,000 distinct CDR3 sequences, with 20% to 25% observed a single time. The time point is: persistent/refractory GD, antithyroid drugs over 5 years with positive TRAb. PBMC-extracted RNA yielded the TCR library. Patient provenance is recorded as an endocrinology department in Xi'an, China. This CDR3 contains 14 residues. CDR1 is SGHTA and CDR2 is FQGNSA in the germline V gene. The V end was cut by 4 bases, the J end by 5 bases, with 11 bases between.

V gene TRBV7-2 combines with J gene TRBJ2-2, with TRBD2 as a possible D gene (6 bases). The sequence came from a female donor with Graves disease. Sequencing was performed on peripheral blood mononuclear cells (PBMCs), taken when the disease was refractory, from a patient treated with antithyroid drugs. The CDR3 nucleotides are TGTGCCAGCAGCTCAACCGCGGGGACCGGGGAGCTGTTTTTT. This codes for CASSSTAGTGELFF.